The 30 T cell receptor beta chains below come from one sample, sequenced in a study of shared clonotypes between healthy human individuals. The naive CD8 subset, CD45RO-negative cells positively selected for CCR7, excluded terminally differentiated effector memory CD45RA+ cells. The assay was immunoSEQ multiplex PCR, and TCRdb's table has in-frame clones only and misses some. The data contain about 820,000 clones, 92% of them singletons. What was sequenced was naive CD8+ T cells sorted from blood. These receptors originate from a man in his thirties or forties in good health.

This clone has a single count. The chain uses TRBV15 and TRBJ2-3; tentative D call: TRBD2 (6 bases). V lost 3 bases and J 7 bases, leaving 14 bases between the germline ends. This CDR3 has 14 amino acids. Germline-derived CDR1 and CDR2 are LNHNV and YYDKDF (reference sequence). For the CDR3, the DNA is TGTGCCACCAGCAGGGGCGGGGCGATGAATACGCAGTATTTT. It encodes CATSRGGAMNTQYF.

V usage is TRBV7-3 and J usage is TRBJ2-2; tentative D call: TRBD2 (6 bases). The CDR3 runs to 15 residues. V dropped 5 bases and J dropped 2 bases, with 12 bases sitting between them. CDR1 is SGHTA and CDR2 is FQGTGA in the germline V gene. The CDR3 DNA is TGTGCCAGCAGCCGGGTGGAGGGAAACACCGGGGAGCTGTTTTTT. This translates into CASSRVEGNTGELFF.

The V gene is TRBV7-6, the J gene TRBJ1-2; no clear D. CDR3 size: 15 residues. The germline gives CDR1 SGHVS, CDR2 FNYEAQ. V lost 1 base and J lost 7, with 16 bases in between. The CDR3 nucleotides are TGTGCCAGCAGCTTAGATTGGTCTGGGTTATCTGGCTACACCTTC. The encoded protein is CASSLDWSGLSGYTF.

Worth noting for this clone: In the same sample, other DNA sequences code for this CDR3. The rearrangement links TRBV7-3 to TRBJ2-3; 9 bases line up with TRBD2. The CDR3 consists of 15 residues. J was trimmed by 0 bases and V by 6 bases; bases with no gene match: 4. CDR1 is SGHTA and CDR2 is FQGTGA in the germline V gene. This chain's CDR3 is CASSLTSGSTDTQYF. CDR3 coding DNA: TGTGCCAGCAGTCTAACTAGCGGGAGCACAGATACGCAGTATTTT.

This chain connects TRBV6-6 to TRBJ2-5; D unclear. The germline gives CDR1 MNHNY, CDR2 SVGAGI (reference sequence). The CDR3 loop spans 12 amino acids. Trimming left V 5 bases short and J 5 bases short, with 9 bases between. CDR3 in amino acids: CASSPYRETQYF. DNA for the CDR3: TGTGCCAGCAGTCCATATCGGGAGACCCAGTACTTC.

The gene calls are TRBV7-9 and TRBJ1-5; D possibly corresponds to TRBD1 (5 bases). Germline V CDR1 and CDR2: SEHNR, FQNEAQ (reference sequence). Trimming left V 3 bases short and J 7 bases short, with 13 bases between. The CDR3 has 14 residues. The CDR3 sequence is CASSLGESRQPQHF. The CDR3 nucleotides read TGTGCCAGCAGCTTGGGGGAGAGTAGGCAGCCCCAGCATTTT.

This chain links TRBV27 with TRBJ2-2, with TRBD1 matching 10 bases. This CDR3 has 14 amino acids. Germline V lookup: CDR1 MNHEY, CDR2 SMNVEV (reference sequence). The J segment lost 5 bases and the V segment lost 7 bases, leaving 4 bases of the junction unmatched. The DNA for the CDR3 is TGTGCCAGCACCAGACAGGGGGCAACCGGGGAGCTGTTTTTT. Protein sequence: CASTRQGATGELFF.

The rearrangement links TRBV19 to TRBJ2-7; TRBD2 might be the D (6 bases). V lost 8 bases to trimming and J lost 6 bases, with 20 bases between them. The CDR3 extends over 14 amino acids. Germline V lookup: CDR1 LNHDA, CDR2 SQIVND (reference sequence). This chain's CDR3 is CASQGRDSVVEQYF. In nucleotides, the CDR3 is TGTGCCAGTCAAGGGCGGGACTCCGTAGTCGAGCAGTACTTC.

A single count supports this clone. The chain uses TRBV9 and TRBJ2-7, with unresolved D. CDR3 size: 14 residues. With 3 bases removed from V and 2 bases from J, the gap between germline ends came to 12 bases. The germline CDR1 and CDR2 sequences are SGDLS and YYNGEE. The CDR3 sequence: CASSARLNTYEQYF. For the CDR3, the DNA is TGTGCCAGCAGCGCCCGCCTTAATACCTACGAGCAGTACTTC. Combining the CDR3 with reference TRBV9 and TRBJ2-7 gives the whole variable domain DSGVTQTPKHLITATGQRVTLRCSPRSGDLSVYWYQQSLDQGLQFLIQYYNGEERAKGNILERFSAQQFPDLHSELNLSSLELGDSALYFCASSARLNTYEQYFGPGTRLTVT.

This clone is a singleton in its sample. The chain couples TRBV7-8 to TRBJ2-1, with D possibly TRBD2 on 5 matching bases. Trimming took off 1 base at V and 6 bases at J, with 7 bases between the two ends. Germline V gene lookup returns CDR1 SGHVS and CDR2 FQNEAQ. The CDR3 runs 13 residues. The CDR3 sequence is CASSLVGGNEQFF. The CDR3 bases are TGTGCCAGCAGCTTAGTTGGAGGCAATGAGCAGTTCTTC.

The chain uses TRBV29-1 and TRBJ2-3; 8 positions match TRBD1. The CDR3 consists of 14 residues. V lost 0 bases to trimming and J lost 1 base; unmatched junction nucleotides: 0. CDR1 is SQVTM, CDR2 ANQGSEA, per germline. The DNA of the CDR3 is TGCAGCGTTGAAGAGGGACAGGGCACAGATACGCAGTATTTT. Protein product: CSVEEGQGTDTQYF.

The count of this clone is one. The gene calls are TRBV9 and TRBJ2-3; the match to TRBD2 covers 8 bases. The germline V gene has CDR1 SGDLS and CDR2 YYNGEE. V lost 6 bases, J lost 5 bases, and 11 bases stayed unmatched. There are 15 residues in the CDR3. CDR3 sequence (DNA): TGTGCCAGCACACCCAACGGGAGGGCCGTAGATACGCAGTATTTT. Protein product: CASTPNGRAVDTQYF.

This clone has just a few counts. The DNA of the CDR3 is TGTGCCAGTGGTTTAGACTCCTACAATGAGCAGTTCTTC. As protein: CASGLDSYNEQFF. The genes are TRBV7-9 and TRBJ2-1; D is ambiguous. Per the germline V gene, CDR1 is SEHNR and CDR2 is FQNEAQ (reference sequence). The CDR3 has 13 amino acids. Trimming took 9 bases from V and 0 from J, leaving 9 bases between them.

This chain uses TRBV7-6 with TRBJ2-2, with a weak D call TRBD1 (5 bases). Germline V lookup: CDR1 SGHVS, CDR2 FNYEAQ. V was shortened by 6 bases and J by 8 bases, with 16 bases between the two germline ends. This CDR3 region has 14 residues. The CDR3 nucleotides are TGTGCCAGCAGAGGGGCTGGGCCGAAGGGGGAGCTGTTTTTT. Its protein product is CASRGAGPKGELFF.

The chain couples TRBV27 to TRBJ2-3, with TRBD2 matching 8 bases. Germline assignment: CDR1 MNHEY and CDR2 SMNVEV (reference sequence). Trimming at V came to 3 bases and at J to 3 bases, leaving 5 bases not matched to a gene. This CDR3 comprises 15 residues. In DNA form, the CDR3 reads TGTGCCAGCAGTTTGGATAGCGGGACTACAGATACGCAGTATTTT. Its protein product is CASSLDSGTTDTQYF.

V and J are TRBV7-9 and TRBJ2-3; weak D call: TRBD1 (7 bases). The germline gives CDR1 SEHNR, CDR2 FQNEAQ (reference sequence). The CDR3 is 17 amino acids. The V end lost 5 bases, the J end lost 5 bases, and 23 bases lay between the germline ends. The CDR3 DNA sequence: TGTGCCAGCAGCGTAGGCCCGCCAGGGGGGCGTATAGATACGCAGTATTTT. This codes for CASSVGPPGGRIDTQYF.

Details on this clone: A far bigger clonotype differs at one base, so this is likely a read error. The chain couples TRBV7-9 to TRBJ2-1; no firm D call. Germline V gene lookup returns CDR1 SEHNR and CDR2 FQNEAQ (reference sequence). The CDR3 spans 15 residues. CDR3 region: CANSSTRLARDEQFF. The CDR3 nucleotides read TGTGCCAACAGCTCAACACGACTTGCAAGAGATGAGCAGTTCTTC.

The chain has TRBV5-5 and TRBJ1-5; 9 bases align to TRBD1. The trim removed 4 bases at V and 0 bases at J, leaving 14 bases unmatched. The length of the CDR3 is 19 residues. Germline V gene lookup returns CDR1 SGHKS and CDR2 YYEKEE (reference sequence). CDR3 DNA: TGTGCCAGCAGCCGCGGCGGGACAGGGAGGCTTTATAGCAATCAGCCCCAGCATTTT. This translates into CASSRGGTGRLYSNQPQHF. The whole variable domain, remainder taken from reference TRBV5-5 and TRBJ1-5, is DAGVTQSPTHLIKTRGQQVTLRCSPISGHKSVSWYQQVLGQGPQFIFQYYEKEERGRGNFPDRFSARQFPNYSSELNVNALLLGDSALYLCASSRGGTGRLYSNQPQHFGDGTRLSIL.

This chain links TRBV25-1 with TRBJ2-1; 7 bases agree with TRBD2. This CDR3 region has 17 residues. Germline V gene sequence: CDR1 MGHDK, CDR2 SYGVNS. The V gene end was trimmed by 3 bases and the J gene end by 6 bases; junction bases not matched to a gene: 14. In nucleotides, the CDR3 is TGTGCCAGCAGTGAGCCCTCTGACGGGAGGTATAGCAATGAGCAGTTCTTC. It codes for CASSEPSDGRYSNEQFF.

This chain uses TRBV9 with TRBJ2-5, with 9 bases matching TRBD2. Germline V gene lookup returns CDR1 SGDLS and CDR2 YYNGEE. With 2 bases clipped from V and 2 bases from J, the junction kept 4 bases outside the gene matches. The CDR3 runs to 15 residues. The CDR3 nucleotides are TGTGCCAGCAGCGTTAGCGGGAGACGGCAAGAGACCCAGTACTTC. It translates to CASSVSGRRQETQYF.

This CDR3 reads CASSQDPVSGREDTQYF. CDR3 coding DNA: TGTGCCAGCAGCCAAGATCCCGTTAGCGGGAGAGAAGATACGCAGTATTTT. The V and J genes are TRBV4-2 and TRBJ2-3; 9 bases align to TRBD2. Germline CDR1 is LGHNA and CDR2 is YNFKEQ. CDR3 length: 17 residues. J was trimmed by 5 bases and V by 0 bases; bases with no gene match: 9.

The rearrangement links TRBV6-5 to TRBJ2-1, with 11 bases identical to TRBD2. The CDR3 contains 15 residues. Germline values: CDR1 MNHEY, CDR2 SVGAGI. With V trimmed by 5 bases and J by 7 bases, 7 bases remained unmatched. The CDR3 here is CASSQLAGAVNEQFF. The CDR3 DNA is TGTGCCAGCAGTCAACTAGCGGGAGCCGTAAATGAGCAGTTCTTC.

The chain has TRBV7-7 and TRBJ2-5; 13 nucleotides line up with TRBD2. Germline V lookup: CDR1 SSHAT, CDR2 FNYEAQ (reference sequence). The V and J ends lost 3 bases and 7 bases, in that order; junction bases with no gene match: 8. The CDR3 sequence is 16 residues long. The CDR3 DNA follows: TGTGCCAGCAGCTTTGGACTAGCGGGAGATCTTGGGACCCAGTACTTC. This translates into CASSFGLAGDLGTQYF.

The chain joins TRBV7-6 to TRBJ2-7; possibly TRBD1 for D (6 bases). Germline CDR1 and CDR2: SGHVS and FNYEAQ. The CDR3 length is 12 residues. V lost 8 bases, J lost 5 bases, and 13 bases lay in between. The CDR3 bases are TGTGCCAGCGGGACACTGGAGGACGAGCAGTACTTC. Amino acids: CASGTLEDEQYF.

CDR3 in DNA: TGTGCCAGCAGCTCGGCGCGGGAGGGCCCTTCCGGGGAGCTGTTTTTT. It specifies CASSSAREGPSGELFF. This chain joins TRBV11-3 and TRBJ2-2, with 9 nucleotides matching TRBD2. This CDR3 contains 16 residues. CDR1 is SGHNT, CDR2 YENEEA, per germline. J lost 6 bases, V lost 4 bases, and 9 bases had no gene match.

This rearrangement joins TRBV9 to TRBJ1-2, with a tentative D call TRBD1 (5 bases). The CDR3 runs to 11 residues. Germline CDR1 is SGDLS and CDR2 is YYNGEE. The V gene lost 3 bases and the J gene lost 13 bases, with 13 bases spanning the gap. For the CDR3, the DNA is TGTGCCAGCAGCGGGGGGAAAAGGACCACCTTC. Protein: CASSGGKRTTF.

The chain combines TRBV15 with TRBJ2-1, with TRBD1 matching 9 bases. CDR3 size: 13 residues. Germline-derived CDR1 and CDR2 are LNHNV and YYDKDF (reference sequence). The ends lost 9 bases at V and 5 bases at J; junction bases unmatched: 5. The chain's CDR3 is CATRTGANNEQFF. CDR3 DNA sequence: TGTGCCACGCGGACAGGGGCCAACAATGAGCAGTTCTTC.

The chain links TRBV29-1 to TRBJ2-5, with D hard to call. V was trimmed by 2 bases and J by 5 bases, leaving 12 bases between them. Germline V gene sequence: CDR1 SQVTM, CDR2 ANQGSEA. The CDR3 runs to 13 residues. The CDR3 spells CSVEPPSSETQYF. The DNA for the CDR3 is TGCAGCGTTGAACCCCCTTCGAGTGAGACCCAGTACTTC. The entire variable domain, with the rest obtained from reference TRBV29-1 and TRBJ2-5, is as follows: SAVISQKPSRDICQRGTSLTIQCQVDSQVTMMFWYRQQPGQSLTLIATANQGSEATYESGFVIDKFPISRPNLTFSTLTVSNMSPEDSSIYLCSVEPPSSETQYFGPGTRLLVL.

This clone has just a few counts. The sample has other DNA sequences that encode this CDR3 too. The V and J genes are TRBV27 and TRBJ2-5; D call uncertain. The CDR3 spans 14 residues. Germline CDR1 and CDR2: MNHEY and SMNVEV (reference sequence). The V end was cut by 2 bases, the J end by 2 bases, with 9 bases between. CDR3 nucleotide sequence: TGTGCCAGCAGTTTACTTGGCGAACAAGAGACCCAGTACTTC. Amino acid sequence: CASSLLGEQETQYF.

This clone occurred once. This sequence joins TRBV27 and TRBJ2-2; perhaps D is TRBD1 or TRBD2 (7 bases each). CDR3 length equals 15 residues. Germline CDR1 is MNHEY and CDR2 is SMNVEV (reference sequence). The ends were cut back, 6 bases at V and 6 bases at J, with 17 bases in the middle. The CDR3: CASSLSGGGAGELFF. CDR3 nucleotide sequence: TGTGCCAGCAGCCTTTCAGGGGGAGGGGCCGGGGAGCTGTTTTTT.